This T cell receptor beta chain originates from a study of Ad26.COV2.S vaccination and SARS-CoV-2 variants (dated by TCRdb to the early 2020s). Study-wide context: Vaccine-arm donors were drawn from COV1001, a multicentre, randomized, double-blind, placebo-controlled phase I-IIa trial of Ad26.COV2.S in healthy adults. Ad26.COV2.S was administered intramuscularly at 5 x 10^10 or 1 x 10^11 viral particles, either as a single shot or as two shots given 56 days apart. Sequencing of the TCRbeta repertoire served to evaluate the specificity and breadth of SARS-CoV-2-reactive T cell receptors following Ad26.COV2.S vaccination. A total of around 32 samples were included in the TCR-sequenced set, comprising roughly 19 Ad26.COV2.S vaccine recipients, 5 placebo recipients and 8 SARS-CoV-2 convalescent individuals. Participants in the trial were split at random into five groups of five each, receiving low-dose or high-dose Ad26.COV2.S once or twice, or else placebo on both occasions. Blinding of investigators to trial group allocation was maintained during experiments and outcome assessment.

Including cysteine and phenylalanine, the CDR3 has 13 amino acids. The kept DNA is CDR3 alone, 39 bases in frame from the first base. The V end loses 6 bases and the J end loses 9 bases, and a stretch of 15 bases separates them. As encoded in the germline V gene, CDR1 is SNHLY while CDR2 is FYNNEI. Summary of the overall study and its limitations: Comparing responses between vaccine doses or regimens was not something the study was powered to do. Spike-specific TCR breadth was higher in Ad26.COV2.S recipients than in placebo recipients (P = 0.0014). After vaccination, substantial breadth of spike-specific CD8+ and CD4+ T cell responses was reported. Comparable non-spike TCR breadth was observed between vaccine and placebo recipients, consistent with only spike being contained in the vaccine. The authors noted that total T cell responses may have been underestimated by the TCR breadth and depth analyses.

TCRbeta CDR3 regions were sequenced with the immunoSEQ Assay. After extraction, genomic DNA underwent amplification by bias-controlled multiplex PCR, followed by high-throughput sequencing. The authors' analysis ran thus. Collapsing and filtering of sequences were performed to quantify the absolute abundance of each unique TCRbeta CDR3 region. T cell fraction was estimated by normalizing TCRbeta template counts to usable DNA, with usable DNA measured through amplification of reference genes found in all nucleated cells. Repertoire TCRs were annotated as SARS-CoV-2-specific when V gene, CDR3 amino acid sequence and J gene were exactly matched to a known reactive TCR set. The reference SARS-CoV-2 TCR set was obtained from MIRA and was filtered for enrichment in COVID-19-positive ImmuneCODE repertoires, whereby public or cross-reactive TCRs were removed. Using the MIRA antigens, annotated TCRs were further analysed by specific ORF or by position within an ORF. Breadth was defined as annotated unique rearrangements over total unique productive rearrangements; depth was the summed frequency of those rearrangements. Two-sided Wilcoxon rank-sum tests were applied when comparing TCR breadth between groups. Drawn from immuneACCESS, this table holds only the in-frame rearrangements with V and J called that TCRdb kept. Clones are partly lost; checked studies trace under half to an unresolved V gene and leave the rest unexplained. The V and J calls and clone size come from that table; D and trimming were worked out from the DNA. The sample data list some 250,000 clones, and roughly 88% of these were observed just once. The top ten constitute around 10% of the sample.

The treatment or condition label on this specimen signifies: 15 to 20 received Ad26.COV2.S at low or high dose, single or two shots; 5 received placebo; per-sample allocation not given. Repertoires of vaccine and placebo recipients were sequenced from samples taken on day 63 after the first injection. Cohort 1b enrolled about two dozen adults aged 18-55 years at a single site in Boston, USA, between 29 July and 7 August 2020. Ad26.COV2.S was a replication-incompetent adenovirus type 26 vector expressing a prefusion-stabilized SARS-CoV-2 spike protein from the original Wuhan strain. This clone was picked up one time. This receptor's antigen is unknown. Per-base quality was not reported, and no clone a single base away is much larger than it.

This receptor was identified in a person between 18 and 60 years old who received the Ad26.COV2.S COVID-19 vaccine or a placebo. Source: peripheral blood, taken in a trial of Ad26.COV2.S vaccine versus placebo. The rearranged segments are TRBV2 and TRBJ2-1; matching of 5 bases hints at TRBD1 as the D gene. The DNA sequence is TGTGCCAGCAGCCGCGACAGCCTGAGTGAGCAGTTCTTC. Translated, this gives CASSRDSLSEQFF.